Shown below are 26 T cell receptor beta chains from a single sample sequenced in a study of T cells after yellow fever vaccination. MiXCR was run by TCRdb on the 5' RACE reads, yielding one entry per CDR3 protein. The table has 100,000 to 150,000 distinct CDR3 sequences, 8% to 10% seen once. Material: CD8+ T cells sorted from PBMCs, obtained on the day of the yellow fever booster vaccination. The receptors were sampled from a man aged 18-30 years who received the YFV17D yellow fever vaccine.

V and J are TRBV7-9 and TRBJ2-2; D call uncertain. Germline V CDR1 and CDR2: SEHNR, FQNEAQ (reference sequence). The CDR3 covers 12 residues. Trimming took off 4 bases at V and 6 bases at J, with 6 bases between the two ends. CDR3 region: CASSSLSGELFF. The CDR3, as DNA: TGTGCCAGCAGCTCACTGTCCGGGGAGCTGTTTTTT.

V is TRBV6-2 or TRBV6-3 and J is TRBJ2-3, with 9 bases matching TRBD2. Germline trimming cut 3 bases from V and 0 bases from J; bases unmatched to any gene: 4. CDR1 MNHEY and CDR2 SVGEGT come from the germline V gene. This CDR3 is 16 amino acids long. This chain's CDR3 is CASSYLSGGSTDTQYF. CDR3 coding DNA: TGTGCCAGCAGTTATCTCAGCGGGGGGAGCACAGATACGCAGTATTTT.

The V and J genes are TRBV7-9 and TRBJ2-7, with 8 bases aligning to TRBD1. With 1 base clipped from V and 1 base from J, the junction kept 3 bases outside the gene matches. Germline CDR1 is SEHNR and CDR2 is FQNEAQ (reference sequence). The length of the CDR3 is 15 residues. This CDR3 is CASSLGQGPSYEQYV. The CDR3 DNA reads as TGTGCCAGCAGCTTAGGACAGGGGCCTTCCTACGAGCAGTACGTC.

This clonotype showed up just a few times. The V gene is TRBV4-3, the J gene TRBJ1-1; a weak D match, TRBD1 (5 bases). The ends were cut back, 4 bases at V and 5 bases at J, with 17 bases in the middle. CDR3 size: 15 residues. The germline V gene encodes CDR1 LGHNA and CDR2 YSLEER. The CDR3 protein is CASSRVHEGNTEAFF. The CDR3, as DNA: TGCGCCAGCAGCCGAGTTCACGAGGGGAATACTGAAGCTTTCTTT.

This clonotype was found a few times. V and J are TRBV7-9 and TRBJ2-3, with 9 positions matching TRBD2. CDR1 is SEHNR and CDR2 is FQNEAQ in the germline V gene (reference sequence). V was clipped by 3 bases and J by 5 bases; unmatched bases: 12. CDR3 length: 17 amino acids. As DNA, the CDR3 is TGTGCCAGCAGCTTTAGGGCTAGCGGGGCACGTGGAGATACGCAGTATTTT. This translates into CASSFRASGARGDTQYF. The full variable domain, its missing parts supplied by reference TRBV7-9 and TRBJ2-3, is DTGVSQNPRHKITKRGQNVTFRCDPISEHNRLYWYRQTLGQGPEFLTYFQNEAQLEKSRLLSDRFSAERPKGSFSTLEIQRTEQGDSAMYLCASSFRASGARGDTQYFGPGTRLTVL.

The rearrangement uses TRBV7-2 and TRBJ2-1; D not certain. V lost 4 bases, J lost 5 bases, and 12 bases lay in between. The germline CDR1 and CDR2 sequences are SGHTA and FQGNSA. The CDR3 sequence is 14 residues long. CDR3 residues: CASSYGGSHNEQFF. CDR3 nucleotides: TGTGCCAGCAGCTACGGCGGTTCCCACAATGAGCAGTTCTTC.

In this sample, this clonotype turned up a few times. The chain carries TRBV6-5 and TRBJ2-7, with TRBD1 matching over 10 bases. Germline trimming cut 6 bases from V and 6 bases from J; bases unmatched to any gene: 5. Per the germline V gene, CDR1 is MNHEY and CDR2 is SVGAGI. This CDR3 is 13 amino acids long. CDR3 sequence reads: CASRKGTGAEQYF. CDR3 sequence (DNA): TGTGCCAGCAGAAAGGGGACAGGGGCCGAGCAGTACTTC.

This clonotype was counted at least ten times. The chain links TRBV4-1 to TRBJ2-7; 12 bases align to TRBD2. The CDR3 is 15 amino acids. CDR1 MGHRA and CDR2 YSYEKL come from the germline V gene. Germline trimming cut 2 bases from V and 4 bases from J; bases unmatched to any gene: 3. CDR3 region: CASSQTLAGGYEQYF. As DNA, the CDR3 is TGCGCCAGCAGCCAAACCCTAGCGGGGGGGTACGAGCAGTACTTC.

This clonotype has a count of ten or more. The chain combines TRBV7-9 with TRBJ2-1; 11 bases align to TRBD1. V dropped 1 base and J dropped 5; count of bases not matched to a gene: 4. CDR1 SEHNR and CDR2 FQNEAQ come from the germline V gene (reference sequence). The length of the CDR3 is 16 residues. The CDR3 protein is CASSLVWTGGHNEQFF. The CDR3 DNA reads TGTGCCAGCAGCTTAGTGTGGACAGGGGGCCACAATGAGCAGTTCTTC.

The DNA of the CDR3 is TGTGCCAGCAGCGTACCGGGACAGGGGGAGACCCAGTACTTC. This translates into CASSVPGQGETQYF. V usage is TRBV7-9 and J usage is TRBJ2-5; 10 bases fit TRBD1. CDR3 length: 14 amino acids. CDR1 is SEHNR and CDR2 is FQNEAQ in the germline V gene (reference sequence). Germline trimming cut 5 bases from V and 5 bases from J; bases unmatched to any gene: 5.

This clonotype was seen a few times. This rearrangement joins TRBV7-8 to TRBJ1-5; D is undetermined. Per germline, CDR1 SGHVS and CDR2 FQNEAQ. The CDR3 has 16 amino acids. V was clipped by 1 base and J by 4 bases, with 14 bases between them. For the CDR3, the DNA is TGTGCCAGCAGCTTAGAGCCACCATGGGAGAATCAGCCCCAGCATTTT. It is translated as CASSLEPPWENQPQHF.

This clonotype was seen only a few times. The chain recombines TRBV14 with TRBJ2-3, with a tentative D call TRBD1 (6 bases). The CDR3 totals 18 residues. Germline values: CDR1 SGHDN, CDR2 FVKESK. Trimming stripped 2 bases from V and 1 base from J, with 19 bases between. The CDR3 region is CASSQYGQGISRTDTQYF. For the CDR3, the DNA is TGTGCCAGCAGCCAATACGGCCAGGGGATAAGTCGCACAGATACGCAGTATTTT. The full variable domain, rest sourced from reference TRBV14 and TRBJ2-3, is EAGVTQFPSHSVIEKGQTVTLRCDPISGHDNLYWYRRVMGKEIKFLLHFVKESKQDESGMPNNRFLAERTGGTYSTLKVQPAELEDSGVYFCASSQYGQGISRTDTQYFGPGTRLTVL.

This clonotype was observed a handful of times. The CDR3 spells CASSSRDRGTDTQYF. CDR3 sequence (DNA): TGTGCCAGCAGCTCCCGGGACAGGGGCACAGATACGCAGTATTTT. The rearrangement joins TRBV7-2 to TRBJ2-3; TRBD1 matches at 9 bases. Unmatched junction bases numbered 3, after V lost 4 bases and J lost 1 base. This CDR3 region has 15 residues. Germline-derived CDR1 and CDR2 are SGHTA and FQGNSA.

This clonotype showed up many times. This chain joins TRBV5-1 and TRBJ1-1, with D perhaps TRBD1 (5 bases). The CDR3 runs 13 residues. Trimming left V 3 bases short and J 5 bases short, with 11 bases between. In germline, CDR1 is SGHRS, CDR2 YFSETQ. This CDR3 reads CASSWGWGTEAFF. As DNA, the CDR3 is TGCGCCAGCAGCTGGGGCTGGGGGACTGAAGCTTTCTTT.

This clonotype came up many times. This chain connects TRBV20-1 to TRBJ2-3, with D possibly matching TRBD1 (5 bases). Germline CDR1 DFQATT, CDR2 SNEGSKA (reference sequence). V lost 3 bases, J lost 2 bases, and 27 bases lay in between. This CDR3 contains 19 residues. The CDR3 region has the DNA TGCAGTGCTAGGACGGTGACAGCAGCAGCACTGCACCCCACAGATACGCAGTATTTT. Amino acid sequence: CSARTVTAAALHPTDTQYF.

The genes are TRBV27 and TRBJ2-1; D remains unclear. This CDR3 region has 12 residues. V lost 2 bases and J 12 bases, leaving 11 bases between the germline ends. CDR1 and CDR2 from the germline V gene are MNHEY and SMNVEV (reference sequence). In DNA, the CDR3 is TGTGCCAGCAGTTTACCGGCTTCAGGGCAGTTCTTC. This encodes CASSLPASGQFF.

This clonotype was recorded a few times. The rearrangement joins TRBV4-3 to TRBJ2-1; D uncertain. Trimming left V 1 base short and J 6 bases short, with 22 bases between. The CDR3 consists of 18 residues. Germline assignment: CDR1 LGHNA and CDR2 YSLEER. Here the CDR3 DNA reads TGCGCCAGCAGCCAAGGGCCCAAAAGGGATAAGCCAGGCAATGAGCAGTTCTTC. The encoded protein is CASSQGPKRDKPGNEQFF.

This clonotype was seen at least ten times. V gene TRBV9 combines with J gene TRBJ2-3; 7 positions agree with TRBD2. The CDR3 extends over 14 amino acids. V was clipped by 0 bases and J by 5 bases; unmatched bases: 3. Per the germline V gene, CDR1 is SGDLS and CDR2 is YYNGEE. In DNA form, the CDR3 reads TGTGCCAGCAGCGTAGCTGGCGGGGGAGATACGCAGTATTTT. Translation: CASSVAGGGDTQYF.

Only a few counts were recorded for this clonotype. The V gene is TRBV5-1, the J gene TRBJ2-7; TRBD1 agrees at 8 bases. Trimming removed 2 bases from V and 6 bases from J; junction bases left unmatched: 4. CDR3 length equals 13 residues. Per germline, CDR1 SGHRS and CDR2 YFSETQ. The CDR3 sequence: CASSFGQGSEQYF. The CDR3 region has the DNA TGCGCCAGCAGCTTTGGACAGGGCAGCGAGCAGTACTTC.

This clonotype was counted a few times. The V gene is TRBV27, the J gene TRBJ1-5; D unresolved. Germline V CDR1 and CDR2: MNHEY, SMNVEV (reference sequence). V lost 5 bases, J lost 11 bases, and 16 bases lay in between. This CDR3 has 13 residues. CDR3 sequence reads: CASSGGGLPAQHF. In DNA, the CDR3 is TGTGCCAGCAGTGGCGGTGGACTTCCGGCCCAGCATTTT.

This clonotype was observed a handful of times. The chain links TRBV20-1 to TRBJ2-6, with unresolved D. In germline, CDR1 is DFQATT, CDR2 SNEGSKA (reference sequence). The germline V and J ends were trimmed by 6 bases and 4 bases, with 22 bases remaining between them. The CDR3 has 17 residues. Here the CDR3 reads CSATWQSHPEGANVLTF. CDR3 in DNA: TGCAGTGCCACGTGGCAGAGCCACCCCGAGGGGGCCAACGTCCTGACTTTC.

This clonotype was seen more than once but under ten times. This chain joins TRBV12-3 or TRBV12-4 and TRBJ1-2; the match to TRBD1 covers 7 bases. The ends lost 5 bases at V and 0 bases at J; junction bases unmatched: 6. This CDR3 has 15 residues. The CDR3 loop reads CASSRRQGANYGYTF. CDR3 nucleotides: TGTGCCAGCAGTCGGAGACAGGGCGCTAACTATGGCTACACCTTC.

The rearrangement links TRBV4-1 to TRBJ1-1, with D unresolved. Trimming stripped 5 bases from V and 4 bases from J, with 17 bases between. From germline, CDR1 is MGHRA and CDR2 YSYEKL. The CDR3 is 15 residues long. The CDR3 loop is CASSILFASSTEAFF. In DNA form, the CDR3 reads TGCGCCAGCAGCATATTGTTCGCGAGCAGCACTGAAGCTTTCTTT.

The chain recombines TRBV12-3 or TRBV12-4 with TRBJ2-7; D remains unclear. The CDR3 runs to 13 residues. Trimming removed 6 bases at V and 6 bases at J, with 15 bases between. The CDR3, as DNA: TGTGCCAGCAGCACCCCAGGACGCCCCGAGCAGTACTTC. It is translated as CASSTPGRPEQYF.

This chain joins TRBV7-6 and TRBJ1-2; no firm D call. Deletions cut 1 base from V and 5 bases from J, with 11 bases between. The CDR3 covers 14 residues. CDR1 is SGHVS and CDR2 is FNYEAQ in the germline V gene. The CDR3 nucleotides read TGTGCCAGCAGCTTAGTACTCGGACTTTATGGCTACACCTTC. Translated: CASSLVLGLYGYTF.

This clonotype has only a few counts. The chain joins TRBV20-1 to TRBJ2-3, with D unresolved. CDR1 and CDR2 from the germline V gene are DFQATT and SNEGSKA (reference sequence). There are 13 residues in the CDR3. V lost 3 bases and J 2 bases, leaving 9 bases between the germline ends. The CDR3, as DNA: TGCAGTGCTAGCGGTGCCAACACAGATACGCAGTATTTT. Translated, it gives CSASGANTDTQYF.